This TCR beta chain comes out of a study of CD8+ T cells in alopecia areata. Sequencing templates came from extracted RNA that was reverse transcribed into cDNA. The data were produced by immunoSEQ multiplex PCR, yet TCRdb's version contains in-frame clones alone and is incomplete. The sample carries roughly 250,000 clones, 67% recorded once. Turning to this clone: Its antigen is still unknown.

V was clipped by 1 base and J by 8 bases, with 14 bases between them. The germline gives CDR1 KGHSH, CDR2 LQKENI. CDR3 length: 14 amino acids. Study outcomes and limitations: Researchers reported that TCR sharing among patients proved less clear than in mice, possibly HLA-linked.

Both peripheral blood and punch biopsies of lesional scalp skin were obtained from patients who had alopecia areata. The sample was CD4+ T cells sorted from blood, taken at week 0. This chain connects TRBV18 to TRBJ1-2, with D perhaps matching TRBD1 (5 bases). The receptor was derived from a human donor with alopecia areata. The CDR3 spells CASSPRQGEDGYTF. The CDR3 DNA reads TGTGCCAGCTCACCACGGCAGGGCGAGGACGGCTACACCTTC.